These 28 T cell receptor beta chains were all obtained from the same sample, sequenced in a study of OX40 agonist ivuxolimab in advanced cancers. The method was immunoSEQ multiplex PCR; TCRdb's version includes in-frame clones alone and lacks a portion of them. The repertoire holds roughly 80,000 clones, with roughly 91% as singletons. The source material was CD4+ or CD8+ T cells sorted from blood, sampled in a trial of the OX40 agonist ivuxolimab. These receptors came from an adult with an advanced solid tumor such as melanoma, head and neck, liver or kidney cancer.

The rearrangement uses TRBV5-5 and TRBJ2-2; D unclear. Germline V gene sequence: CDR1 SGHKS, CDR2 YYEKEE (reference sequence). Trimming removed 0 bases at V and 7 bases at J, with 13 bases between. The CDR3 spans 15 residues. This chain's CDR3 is CASSLGSQGVGELFF. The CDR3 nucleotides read TGTGCCAGCAGCTTGGGGTCTCAAGGTGTCGGGGAGCTGTTTTTT.

The CDR3 loop reads CASKLGTGGSYEQYF. The CDR3 nucleotides are TGTGCCAGTAAGCTCGGGACAGGGGGGTCCTACGAGCAGTACTTC. This chain joins TRBV19 and TRBJ2-7; TRBD1 aligns across 11 bases. The CDR3 is 15 amino acids. Germline CDR1 reads LNHDA; CDR2 reads SQIVND (reference sequence). With V trimmed by 7 bases and J by 1 base, 6 bases remained unmatched.

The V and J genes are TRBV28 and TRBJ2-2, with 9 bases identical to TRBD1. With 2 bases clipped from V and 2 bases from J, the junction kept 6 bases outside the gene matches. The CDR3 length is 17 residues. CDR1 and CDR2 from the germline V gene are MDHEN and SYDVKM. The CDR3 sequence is CASSLSGTGFNTGELFF. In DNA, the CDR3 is TGTGCCAGCAGTTTAAGTGGGACAGGGTTTAACACCGGGGAGCTGTTTTTT.

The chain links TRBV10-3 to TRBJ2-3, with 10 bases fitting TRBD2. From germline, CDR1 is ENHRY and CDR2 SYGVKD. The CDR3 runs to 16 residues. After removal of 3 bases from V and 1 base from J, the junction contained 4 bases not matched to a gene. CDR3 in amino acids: CAISDGLAARTDTQYF. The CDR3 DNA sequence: TGTGCCATCAGTGATGGACTAGCGGCTCGCACAGATACGCAGTATTTT.

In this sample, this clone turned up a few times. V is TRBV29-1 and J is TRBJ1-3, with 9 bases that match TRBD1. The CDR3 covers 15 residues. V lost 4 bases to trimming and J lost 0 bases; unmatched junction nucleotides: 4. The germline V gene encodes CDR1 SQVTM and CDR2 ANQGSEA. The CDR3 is CSVGTGATSGNTIYF. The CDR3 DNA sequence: TGCAGCGTTGGGACAGGGGCTACCTCTGGAAACACCATATATTTT.

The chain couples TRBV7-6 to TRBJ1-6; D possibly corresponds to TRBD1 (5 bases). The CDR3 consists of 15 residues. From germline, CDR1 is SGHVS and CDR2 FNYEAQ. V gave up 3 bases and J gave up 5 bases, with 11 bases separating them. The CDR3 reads CASSFGTSNNSPLHF. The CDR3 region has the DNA TGTGCCAGCAGCTTCGGGACGAGCAATAATTCACCCCTCCACTTT.

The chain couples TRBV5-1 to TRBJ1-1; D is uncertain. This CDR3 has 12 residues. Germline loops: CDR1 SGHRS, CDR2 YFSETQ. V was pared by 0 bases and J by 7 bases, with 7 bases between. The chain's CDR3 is CASSLAQGEAFF. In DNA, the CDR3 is TGCGCCAGCAGCTTGGCCCAAGGTGAAGCTTTCTTT. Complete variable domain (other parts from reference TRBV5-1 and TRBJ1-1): KAGVTQTPRYLIKTRGQQVTLSCSPISGHRSVSWYQQTPGQGLQFLFEYFSETQRNKGNFPGRFSGRQFSNSRSEMNVSTLELGDSALYLCASSLAQGEAFFGQGTRLTVV.

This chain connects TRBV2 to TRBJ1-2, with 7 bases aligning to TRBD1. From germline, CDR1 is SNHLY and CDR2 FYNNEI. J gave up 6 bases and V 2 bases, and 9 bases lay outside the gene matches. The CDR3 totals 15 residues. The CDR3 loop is CASSELQGQLNGYTF. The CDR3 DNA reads TGTGCCAGCAGTGAACTCCAGGGACAGCTAAATGGCTACACCTTC.

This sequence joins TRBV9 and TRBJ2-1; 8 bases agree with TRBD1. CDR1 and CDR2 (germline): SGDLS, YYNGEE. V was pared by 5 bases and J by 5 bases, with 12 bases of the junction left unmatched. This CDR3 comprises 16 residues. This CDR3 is CASSVSGGRSNNEQFF. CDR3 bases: TGTGCCAGCAGTGTCTCAGGGGGCCGGTCCAACAATGAGCAGTTCTTC.

The CDR3 bases are TGTGCCAGCAAACTAGCGGGATTGGGAAATGAGCAGTTCTTC. This sequence encodes CASKLAGLGNEQFF. The chain joins TRBV25-1 to TRBJ2-1; the match to TRBD2 covers 10 bases. Trimming took 7 bases from V and 7 from J; bases not matched to a gene: 7. CDR3 length: 14 amino acids. The germline V gene encodes CDR1 MGHDK and CDR2 SYGVNS.

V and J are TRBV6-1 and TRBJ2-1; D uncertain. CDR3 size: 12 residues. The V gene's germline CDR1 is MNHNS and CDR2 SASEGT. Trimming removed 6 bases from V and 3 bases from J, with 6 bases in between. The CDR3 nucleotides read TGTGCCAGCAGATTGGACTACAATGAGCAGTTCTTC. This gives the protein CASRLDYNEQFF.

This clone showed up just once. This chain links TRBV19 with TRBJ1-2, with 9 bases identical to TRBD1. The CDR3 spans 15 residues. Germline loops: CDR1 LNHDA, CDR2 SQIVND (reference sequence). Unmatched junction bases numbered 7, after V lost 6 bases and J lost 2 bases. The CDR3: CASSISDRGNYGYTF. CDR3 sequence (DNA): TGTGCCAGTAGCATCTCGGACAGGGGAAACTATGGCTACACCTTC.

CDR3 in amino acids: CAWTSGITSGGTDTQYF. For the CDR3, the DNA is TGTGCCTGGACTAGCGGGATAACTAGCGGGGGGACAGATACGCAGTATTTT. The J gene is TRBJ2-3, the V gene TRBV30; the match to TRBD2 covers 12 bases. The CDR3 has 17 residues. V shed 4 bases and J 3 bases; nucleotides not matched to a gene: 11. Germline CDR1 reads GTSNPN; CDR2 reads SVGIG (reference sequence).

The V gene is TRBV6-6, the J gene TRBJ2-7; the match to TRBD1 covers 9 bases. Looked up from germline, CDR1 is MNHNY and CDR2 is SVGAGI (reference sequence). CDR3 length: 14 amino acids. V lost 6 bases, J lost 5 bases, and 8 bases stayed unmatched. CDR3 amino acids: CASRTGTGSHEQYF. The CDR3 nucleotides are TGTGCCAGCAGGACCGGGACAGGGTCCCACGAGCAGTACTTC.

CDR3 residues: CASRLTGIYGYTF. The CDR3 DNA sequence: TGTGCCAGCAGGCTTACAGGGATCTATGGCTACACCTTC. The chain carries TRBV2 and TRBJ1-2; a weak D match, TRBD1 (6 bases). Germline V gene lookup returns CDR1 SNHLY and CDR2 FYNNEI. V gave up 6 bases and J gave up 4 bases, with 12 bases separating them. The CDR3 loop spans 13 amino acids.

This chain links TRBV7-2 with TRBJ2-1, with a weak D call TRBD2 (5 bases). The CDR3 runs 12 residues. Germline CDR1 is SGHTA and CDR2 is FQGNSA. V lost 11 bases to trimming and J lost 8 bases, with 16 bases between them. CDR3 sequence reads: CAAGKRLDEQFF. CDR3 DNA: TGTGCCGCCGGGAAAAGACTGGATGAGCAGTTCTTC.

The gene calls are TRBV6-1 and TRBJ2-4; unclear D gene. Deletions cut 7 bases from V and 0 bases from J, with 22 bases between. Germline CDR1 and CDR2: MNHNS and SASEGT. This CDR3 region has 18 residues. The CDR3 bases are TGTGCCAGCAATGAGAGCCCTTTGGGGTGGAGAGCCAAAAACATTCAGTACTTC. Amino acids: CASNESPLGWRAKNIQYF.

DNA of the CDR3: TGTGCCAGCAGCTTAGAGAACACTGAAGCTTTCTTT. It specifies CASSLENTEAFF. This chain links TRBV7-2 with TRBJ1-1; no definite D call. Germline V gene sequence: CDR1 SGHTA, CDR2 FQGNSA. The ends were cut back, 1 base at V and 1 base at J, with 1 base in the middle. This CDR3 has 12 residues. Full variable domain (outside the CDR3, taken from reference TRBV7-2 and TRBJ1-1): GAGVSQSPSNKVTEKGKDVELRCDPISGHTALYWYRQSLGQGLEFLIYFQGNSAPDKSGLPSDRFSAERTGGSVSTLTIQRTQQEDSAVYLCASSLENTEAFFGQGTRLTVV.

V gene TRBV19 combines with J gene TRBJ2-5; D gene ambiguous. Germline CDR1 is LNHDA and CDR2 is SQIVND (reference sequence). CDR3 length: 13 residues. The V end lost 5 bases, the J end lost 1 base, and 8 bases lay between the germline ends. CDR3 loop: CASSPGPQETQYF. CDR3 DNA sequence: TGTGCCAGTAGTCCCGGCCCCCAAGAGACCCAGTACTTC.

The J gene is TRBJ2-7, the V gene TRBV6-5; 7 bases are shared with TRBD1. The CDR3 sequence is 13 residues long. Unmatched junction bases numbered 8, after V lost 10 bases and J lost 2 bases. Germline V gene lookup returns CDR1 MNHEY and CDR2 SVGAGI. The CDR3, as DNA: TGTGCCACCAACAGGGGAATCCCCTACGAGCAGTACTTC. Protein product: CATNRGIPYEQYF.

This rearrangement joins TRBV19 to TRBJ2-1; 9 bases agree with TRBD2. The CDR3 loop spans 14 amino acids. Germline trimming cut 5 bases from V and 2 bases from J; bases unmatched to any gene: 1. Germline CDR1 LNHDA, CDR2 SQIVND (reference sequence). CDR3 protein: CASSLAGAYNEQFF. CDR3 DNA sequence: TGTGCCAGTAGTTTAGCGGGAGCCTACAATGAGCAGTTCTTC. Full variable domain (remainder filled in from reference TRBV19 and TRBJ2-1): DGGITQSPKYLFRKEGQNVTLSCEQNLNHDAMYWYRQDPGQGLRLIYYSQIVNDFQKGDIAEGYSVSREKKESFPLTVTSAQKNPTAFYLCASSLAGAYNEQFFGPGTRLTVL.

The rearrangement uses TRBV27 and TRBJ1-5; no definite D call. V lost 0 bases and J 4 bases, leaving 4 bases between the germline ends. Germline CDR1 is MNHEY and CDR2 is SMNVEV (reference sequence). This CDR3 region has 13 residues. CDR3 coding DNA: TGTGCCAGCAGTTTATCGAGGAATCAGCCCCAGCATTTT. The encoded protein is CASSLSRNQPQHF.

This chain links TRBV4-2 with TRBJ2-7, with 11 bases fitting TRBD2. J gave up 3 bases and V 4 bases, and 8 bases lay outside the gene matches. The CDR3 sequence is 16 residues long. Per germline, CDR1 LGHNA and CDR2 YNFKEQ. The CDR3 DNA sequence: TGTGCCAGCAGCCCTCAACAGGGACTAGCGGACTACGAGCAGTACTTC. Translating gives CASSPQQGLADYEQYF.

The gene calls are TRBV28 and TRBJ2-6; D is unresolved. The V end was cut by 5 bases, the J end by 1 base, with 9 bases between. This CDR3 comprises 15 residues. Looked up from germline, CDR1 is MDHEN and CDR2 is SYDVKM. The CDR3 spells CASSPPGSGANVLTF. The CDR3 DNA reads TGTGCCAGCAGTCCCCCCGGGTCTGGGGCCAACGTCCTGACTTTC.

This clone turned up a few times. Written as DNA, the CDR3 is TGTGCCAGTAGGACAGGACCGAACTATGGCTACACCTTC. It encodes CASRTGPNYGYTF. V gene TRBV19 combines with J gene TRBJ1-2; D is possibly TRBD1 (6 bases). The CDR3 has 13 amino acids. CDR1 LNHDA and CDR2 SQIVND come from the germline V gene (reference sequence). Trimming took 6 bases from V and 2 from J, leaving 10 bases between them.

The CDR3 DNA follows: TGTGCCAGCACCGTCGGGACAGGTTTGAACACTGAAGCTTTCTTT. Its protein product is CASTVGTGLNTEAFF. This chain joins TRBV6-1 and TRBJ1-1; 8 nucleotides match TRBD1. This CDR3 spans 15 amino acids. Trimming cost V 7 bases and J 0 bases; bases outside gene matches: 7. CDR1 is MNHNS and CDR2 is SASEGT in the germline V gene.

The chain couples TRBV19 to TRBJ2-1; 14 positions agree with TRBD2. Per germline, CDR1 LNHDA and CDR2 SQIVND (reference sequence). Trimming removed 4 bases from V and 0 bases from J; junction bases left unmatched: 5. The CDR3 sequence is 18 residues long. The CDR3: CASSRLGTSGSSYNEQFF. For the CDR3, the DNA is TGTGCCAGTAGTAGACTCGGGACTAGCGGGAGCTCCTACAATGAGCAGTTCTTC.

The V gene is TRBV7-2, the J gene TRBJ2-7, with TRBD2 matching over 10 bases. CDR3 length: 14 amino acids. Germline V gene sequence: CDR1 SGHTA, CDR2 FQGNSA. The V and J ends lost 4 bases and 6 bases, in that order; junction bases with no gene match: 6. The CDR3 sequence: CASSSLAGVSEQYF. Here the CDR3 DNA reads TGTGCCAGCAGCTCGCTAGCGGGGGTATCCGAGCAGTACTTC.